This T cell receptor (beta chain) was identified during a study of blood T cells in healthy people across ages (dated by TCRdb to between 2015 and 2016). Concerning the study at large: In model experiments, roughly one uniquely barcoded TCR beta cDNA molecule per two T cells was captured by template switching. The donors were divided into four age groups: young (average about 15 years), middle-aged (about 39), aged (about 56) and long-lived (roughly 86). Donors of different ages were randomly distributed across sequencing lanes to avoid experimental bias. Age-related changes in TCR beta repertoire diversity were measured in the study by deep sequencing normalized with unique cDNA molecular identifiers. For two donors (one aged 18 to 30 and one aged 80 or older), the study analyzed two additional independent replicas of 1 million unique cDNA reads from the same blood draw. The research as a whole found: As age increased, observed TCR beta diversity per million T cells dropped in a roughly linear way, and a significant reduction was already evident by age 40. Bulk unsorted PBMC profiling prevented conclusive comparison of naive and antigen-experienced compartments. Estimates of total diversity from one million sequenced T cells were regarded as lower bounds and underestimates. Compared with the aged group, the long-lived group had more naive CD4+ T cells, fewer expanded clones and increased TCR diversity, suggesting age selection. Because the CMV infection status of the donors was unknown, age-related changes in expanded clonotypes may potentially have been confounded. A strong correlation was found between observed TCR beta diversity and the percentage of naive T cells measured by flow cytometry.

A note on this clonotype: The antigen this receptor binds is unknown. Qualities for individual bases were not recorded, and no much larger clone is one base off.

The CDR3 sequence holds 13 residues, the cysteine and phenylalanine included. The DNA shown is the 39-base CDR3, in frame from base 1. Sequences DFQATT (CDR1) and SNEGSKA (CDR2) are obtained from the germline V gene (reference sequence). Library preparation was by 5' RACE. The instrument was an Illumina HiSeq 2500. A second PCR of about 7 to 12 cycles was performed with a sample-barcoded 5' primer and a J-beta primer mix. Each TCR beta cDNA molecule received a unique molecular identifier from a template-switch 5' adaptor carrying 12 random nucleotides. Each sample yielded at least 3 million CDR3-containing paired-end reads. All of the RNA was converted into first-strand cDNA using the Mint cDNA synthesis kit, with a TRBC-specific oligonucleotide serving as the primer. Following uracil-DNA glycosylase treatment, a first 18-cycle PCR with universal primers M1SS and BC2_uni_R was performed on all cDNA. The authors' pipeline ran thus. For normalization, 1 million high-quality reads were randomly selected from each sample, with every read carrying a distinct molecular identifier. Reads with shared molecular identifiers were discarded instead of being binned into consensus sequences. MiTCR, run with a Q25 quality threshold and the strictest error-elimination algorithm, handled CDR3 identification, clonotype clustering and error correction. A nonparametric unseen species model using Euler transformation provided a lower-bound estimate of total TCR beta diversity. TCRdb reworked the public reads: Q25 trimming with fastp, MiXCR clone assembly, productive beta chains retained. All rows with the same CDR3 protein become a single entry with the most common DNA and genes. These V and J calls originate from TCRdb's pipeline instead of the authors' own analysis. A total of roughly 900,000 distinct CDR3 sequences appear in this sample, around 48% of them only once. The top ten clonotypes cover 13% of the sample.

The approximately 40 donors, aged 6 to 90 years, were systemically healthy Caucasian individuals from Russia. Each donor gave ten milliliters of peripheral blood, collected into EDTA-treated Vacutainer tubes. Ficoll-Paque density-gradient centrifugation was used to isolate PBMCs, with at least 6.5 million obtained per sample. Total RNA, at least 6 micrograms per sample, was extracted from PBMCs with Trizol reagent. For every donor, flow cytometry on a PBMC aliquot measured the percentage of naive CD45RAhigh/CD27high T cells. The receptor was isolated from a man aged 30 to 39 in good health. The sample comprised blood. The chain is encoded by TRBV20-1 joined to TRBJ2-4, and TRBD1 aligns with 9 junction nucleotides. The DNA end lines up better with TRBJ2-7; the J call may be wrong. The nucleotides are TGCAGTACCAGGACAGGGGTAACCTACGAGCAGTACTTC. It specifies CSTRTGVTYEQYF.